The 30 T cell receptor beta chains listed next were all sequenced from one sample in a study of cytomegalovirus exposure and HLA in healthy donors (dated by TCRdb to about 2017). The library relied on the immunoSEQ multiplex PCR assay. For the multiplex PCR, a mixture combining 60 forward primers for TCR Vbeta segments and 13 reverse primers for TCR Jbeta segments was used. TCRdb mirrors the immuneACCESS table, restricted to in-frame sequences. Some clones are absent from its copies; in checked studies, under half trace to an unresolved V gene, and the reason for the others is unknown. The sample table lists about 120,000 clones, 8.5% to 10% of them with a count of one. The ten largest make up roughly 3.1% of the sample. Sequenced material: PBMCs. The origin of the receptors is a young man in good health and CMV-seronegative.

At least ten counts were recorded for this clone. Here the CDR3 DNA reads TGTGCCATCAGTGAAGGGACACCAGCTCAGGTCTCCTACGAGCAGTACTTC. Translation: CAISEGTPAQVSYEQYF. The chain employs TRBV10-3 and TRBJ2-7, with D perhaps TRBD1 (6 bases). CDR1 ENHRY and CDR2 SYGVKD come from the germline V gene. CDR3 length: 17 residues. The V and J ends lost 3 bases and 0 bases respectively, with 18 bases between them.

The chain couples TRBV4-3 to TRBJ1-1, with 9 bases matching TRBD1. CDR1 is LGHNA and CDR2 is YSLEER in the germline V gene. The V segment lost 0 bases and the J segment 5 bases; nucleotides outside the gene matches: 10. This CDR3 comprises 17 residues. CDR3 amino acids: CASSQDPLGQGLTEAFF. The CDR3 DNA reads as TGCGCCAGCAGCCAAGATCCCCTGGGACAGGGTTTGACTGAAGCTTTCTTT.

V is TRBV5-1 and J is TRBJ2-6; unclear D gene. V gave up 4 bases and J gave up 1 base, with 3 bases separating them. The germline V gene has CDR1 SGHRS and CDR2 YFSETQ. The CDR3 is made up of 13 amino acids. CDR3: CASSLSGANVLTF. The CDR3, as DNA: TGCGCCAGCAGCCTATCTGGGGCCAACGTCCTGACTTTC.

This clone came up a few times. The chain employs TRBV6-1 and TRBJ1-2; no reliable D call. CDR1 MNHNS and CDR2 SASEGT come from the germline V gene. Trimming took 6 bases from V and 7 from J, leaving 21 bases between them. This CDR3 spans 15 amino acids. In nucleotides, the CDR3 is TGTGCCAGCAGCTCCGTCCCGGGAGCTACGTCTGGCTACACCTTC. Translating gives CASSSVPGATSGYTF.

The chain links TRBV9 to TRBJ2-3, with 10 bases lining up with TRBD2. CDR3 length: 15 amino acids. Looked up from germline, CDR1 is SGDLS and CDR2 is YYNGEE. V shed 4 bases, J shed 3 bases, and the junction held 5 bases outside the gene matches. The CDR3: CASSLSGRATDTQYF. CDR3 DNA: TGTGCCAGCAGCCTAAGCGGGAGGGCGACAGATACGCAGTATTTT. Variable domain in full (rest from reference TRBV9 and TRBJ2-3): DSGVTQTPKHLITATGQRVTLRCSPRSGDLSVYWYQQSLDQGLQFLIQYYNGEERAKGNILERFSAQQFPDLHSELNLSSLELGDSALYFCASSLSGRATDTQYFGPGTRLTVL.

This chain joins TRBV7-9 and TRBJ2-5; tentative D call: TRBD1 (6 bases). The DNA end is a closer match to TRBJ2-7, so the J assignment may be wrong. The CDR3 is made up of 13 amino acids. CDR1 is SEHNR, CDR2 FQNEAQ, per germline (reference sequence). The CDR3 region is CASSVKQGYEQYF. CDR3 coding DNA: TGTGCCAGCAGCGTGAAACAGGGCTACGAGCAGTACTTC.

The V and J genes are TRBV4-1 and TRBJ1-2, with a weak D call TRBD1 (5 bases). Germline assignment: CDR1 MGHRA and CDR2 YSYEKL. CDR3 length: 15 residues. Trimming left V 5 bases short and J 6 bases short, with 19 bases between. DNA for the CDR3: TGCGCCAGCAGCGCCCCGGTCGGGGGATCCGATGGCTACACCTTC. Protein product: CASSAPVGGSDGYTF.

Only a few counts were recorded for this clone. The chain carries TRBV7-9 and TRBJ2-7, with 8 bases lining up with TRBD2. Trimming took 5 bases from V and 2 from J; bases not matched to a gene: 5. Per the germline V gene, CDR1 is SEHNR and CDR2 is FQNEAQ (reference sequence). There are 14 residues in the CDR3. The chain's CDR3 is CASSMSGGPYEQYF. The CDR3 nucleotides read TGTGCCAGCAGCATGTCGGGGGGGCCCTACGAGCAGTACTTC.

This clone was counted a few times. The chain is built from TRBV11-2 and TRBJ1-1, with D possibly being TRBD1 (5 bases). Trimming cost V 1 base and J 5 bases, with 17 bases left between them. Per germline, CDR1 SGHAT and CDR2 FQNNGV. The CDR3 runs to 16 residues. CDR3 sequence (DNA): TGTGCCAGCAGCTTAGCCCCAGCCAGGGTTGAGACTGAAGCTTTCTTT. This encodes CASSLAPARVETEAFF.

The chain joins TRBV27 to TRBJ1-6; TRBD1 matches at 8 bases. Germline lookup yields CDR1 MNHEY and CDR2 SMNVEV (reference sequence). The ends lost 5 bases at V and 10 bases at J; junction bases unmatched: 7. This CDR3 comprises 14 residues. The CDR3 sequence is CASSPGQGWSPLHF. Written as DNA, the CDR3 is TGTGCCAGCAGTCCCGGACAGGGTTGGTCACCCCTCCACTTT.

As regards this clone: Other DNA sequences from this sample encode an identical CDR3 as well. The chain carries TRBV5-1 and TRBJ1-2; tentatively, D is TRBD1 (6 bases). V was clipped by 0 bases and J by 4 bases, with 7 bases between them. The germline CDR1 and CDR2 sequences are SGHRS and YFSETQ. There are 13 residues in the CDR3. The CDR3 is CASSLGQVYGYTF. CDR3 sequence (DNA): TGCGCCAGCAGCTTGGGACAGGTCTATGGCTACACCTTC.

V usage is TRBV18 and J usage is TRBJ1-1; D remains unclear. CDR3 length: 12 residues. CDR1 and CDR2 from the germline V gene are KGHSH and LQKENI. V gave up 2 bases and J gave up 3 bases, with 4 bases separating them. CDR3 in DNA: TGTGCCAGCTCACCATCGTACACTGAAGCTTTCTTT. This encodes CASSPSYTEAFF.

A few counts support this clone. The chain is built from TRBV28 and TRBJ2-1; 10 nucleotides align to TRBD2. Germline values: CDR1 MDHEN, CDR2 SYDVKM. There are 15 residues in the CDR3. The J segment lost 6 bases and the V segment lost 7 bases, leaving 9 bases of the junction unmatched. The CDR3: CASKPSGSPGNEQFF. The CDR3, as DNA: TGTGCCAGCAAACCTAGCGGGAGCCCTGGCAATGAGCAGTTCTTC.

This clone was found a few times. CDR3 nucleotide sequence: TGTGCCAGCAGGAGTCGAGGGCTTTCCTACGAGCAGTACTTC. Translated, it gives CASRSRGLSYEQYF. This chain joins TRBV6-5 and TRBJ2-7; D is possibly TRBD2 (5 bases). CDR3 length equals 14 residues. Germline V gives CDR1 MNHEY, CDR2 SVGAGI. Trimming left V 6 bases short and J 1 base short, with 13 bases between.

The rearrangement uses TRBV30 and TRBJ2-4; TRBD1 agrees at 9 bases. V lost 2 bases and J lost 5; bases outside the gene matches: 7. Germline CDR1 GTSNPN, CDR2 SVGIG (reference sequence). The CDR3 has 15 residues. The CDR3 DNA reads TGTGCCTGGAGTCGTACAGGGGGCGCCGAAAACATTCAGTACTTC. As protein: CAWSRTGGAENIQYF.

To note about this clone: The sample holds other DNA sequences that translate to the same CDR3. V usage is TRBV15 and J usage is TRBJ1-5; tentatively, D is TRBD1 (5 bases). CDR1 is LNHNV, CDR2 YYDKDF, per germline (reference sequence). Trimming left V 3 bases short and J 3 bases short, with 12 bases between. The CDR3 has 15 amino acids. The CDR3: CATSRGRQDNQPQHF. CDR3 in DNA: TGTGCCACCAGCAGGGGGCGCCAGGACAATCAGCCCCAGCATTTT. The whole variable domain, remainder taken from reference TRBV15 and TRBJ1-5, is DAMVIQNPRYQVTQFGKPVTLSCSQTLNHNVMYWYQQKSSQAPKLLFHYYDKDFNNEADTPDNFQSRRPNTSFCFLDIRSPGLGDTAMYLCATSRGRQDNQPQHFGDGTRLSIL.

In its sample, this clone was seen a few times. Distinct nucleotide sequences in the sample also encode this CDR3. CDR3 residues: CASSEQGHGNEKLFF. In DNA form, the CDR3 reads TGTGCCAGCAGTGAACAGGGTCACGGTAATGAAAAACTGTTTTTT. J is TRBJ1-4 and V is TRBV6-1, with D perhaps matching TRBD1 (5 bases). This CDR3 spans 15 amino acids. Germline CDR1 MNHNS, CDR2 SASEGT. Trimming pared 2 bases from V and 4 bases from J, leaving 11 bases between.

This clone showed up just a few times. The chain has TRBV5-1 and TRBJ2-1, with TRBD2 matching over 9 bases. The CDR3 is 16 amino acids. With 4 bases clipped from V and 3 bases from J, the junction kept 8 bases outside the gene matches. CDR1 and CDR2 from the germline V gene are SGHRS and YFSETQ. CDR3 DNA sequence: TGCGCCAGCAGCCCGAAAAAGACTAGCGGCTACAATGAGCAGTTCTTC. As protein: CASSPKKTSGYNEQFF.

This clone was counted between two and nine times. The V gene is TRBV14, the J gene TRBJ2-5, with unresolved D. The CDR3 runs 13 residues. Germline V gene sequence: CDR1 SGHDN, CDR2 FVKESK. Trimming removed 5 bases at V and 2 bases at J, with 9 bases between. CDR3 sequence (DNA): TGTGCCAGCAGCACACAGTATCAAGAGACCCAGTACTTC. Protein sequence: CASSTQYQETQYF.

The sample holds a few counts of this clone. The chain has TRBV19 and TRBJ2-1, with TRBD1 matching 10 bases. Unmatched junction bases numbered 4, after V lost 10 bases and J lost 7 bases. CDR1 and CDR2 (germline): LNHDA, SQIVND (reference sequence). CDR3 size: 12 residues. The CDR3 region is CATRQGANEQFF. The CDR3 DNA sequence: TGTGCCACACGACAGGGGGCGAATGAGCAGTTCTTC.

The gene calls are TRBV11-2 and TRBJ1-2; 9 bases agree with TRBD1. The germline V gene encodes CDR1 SGHAT and CDR2 FQNNGV. V was pared by 3 bases and J by 7 bases, with 9 bases of the junction left unmatched. The CDR3 sequence is 15 residues long. The CDR3 DNA reads as TGTGCCAGCAGCTTGACGGAGGGACAGGGCTTTGGCTACACCTTC. Amino acid sequence: CASSLTEGQGFGYTF.

As for this clone: The same CDR3 arises from other DNA sequences in this sample as well. In DNA form, the CDR3 reads TGTGCCAGCAGCGTAGCGGGGTACAATGAGCAGTTCTTC. As protein: CASSVAGYNEQFF. This chain links TRBV9 with TRBJ2-1; maybe TRBD2 (5 bases). There are 13 residues in the CDR3. Deletions cut 0 bases from V and 4 bases from J, with 5 bases between. Germline CDR1 SGDLS, CDR2 YYNGEE.

This clone turned up a few times. This sequence joins TRBV11-2 and TRBJ1-1; D may be TRBD1 (5 bases). The CDR3 loop spans 13 amino acids. V was clipped by 5 bases and J by 7 bases, with 14 bases between them. The germline gives CDR1 SGHAT, CDR2 FQNNGV. The CDR3 sequence is CASSRDRYYEAFF. CDR3 DNA: TGTGCCAGCAGCAGAGACAGATACTATGAAGCTTTCTTT. Full variable domain (rest looked up from reference TRBV11-2 and TRBJ1-1): EAGVAQSPRYKIIEKRQSVAFWCNPISGHATLYWYQQILGQGPKLLIQFQNNGVVDDSQLPKDRFSAERLKGVDSTLKIQPAKLEDSAVYLCASSRDRYYEAFFGQGTRLTVV.

This chain connects TRBV5-1 to TRBJ2-3; a weak D match, TRBD2 (7 bases). V dropped 4 bases and J dropped 1 base, with 16 bases sitting between them. This CDR3 has 16 residues. The V gene's germline CDR1 is SGHRS and CDR2 YFSETQ. The CDR3 DNA reads TGCGCCAGCAGCCTGGGGGCTAGCGGAGGCACAGATACGCAGTATTTT. Translating it yields CASSLGASGGTDTQYF.

The V and J genes are TRBV10-1 and TRBJ1-1, with D maybe TRBD1 (5 bases). Germline V CDR1 and CDR2: WNHNN, SYGVQD (reference sequence). The CDR3 is made up of 14 amino acids. V was pared by 0 bases and J by 4 bases, with 9 bases between. CDR3 in DNA: TGCGCCAGCAGTGAGTCGCAGGGTCGCACTGAAGCTTTCTTT. It yields the protein CASSESQGRTEAFF.

This clone was found a few times. The junction departs from germline at one end; a sequencing error may be responsible. CDR3 nucleotide sequence: TGTGCTAGCAGCTTAGGGACTCCCTCGACCGGAGATACGCAGTATTTT. Protein: CASSLGTPSTGDTQYF. The chain is built from TRBV7-7 and TRBJ2-3; tentative D call: TRBD2 (6 bases). Germline CDR1 SSHAT, CDR2 FNYEAQ (reference sequence). The CDR3 extends over 16 amino acids.

This clone was found a few times. V usage is TRBV4-3 and J usage is TRBJ1-1; 8 bases agree with TRBD1. The CDR3 is made up of 15 amino acids. Trimming removed 0 bases from V and 5 bases from J; junction bases left unmatched: 5. Per the germline V gene, CDR1 is LGHNA and CDR2 is YSLEER. The CDR3 coding sequence is TGCGCCAGCAGCCAAGATCCCAGGGGGCAAACTGAAGCTTTCTTT. Encoded protein: CASSQDPRGQTEAFF.

The gene calls are TRBV9 and TRBJ2-2; 8 positions agree with TRBD2. The CDR3 consists of 18 residues. CDR1 is SGDLS and CDR2 is YYNGEE in the germline V gene. V dropped 0 bases and J dropped 5; count of bases not matched to a gene: 12. The CDR3 loop reads CASSVAEGAGERTGELFF. In DNA form, the CDR3 reads TGTGCCAGCAGCGTAGCTGAGGGAGCGGGGGAGAGAACCGGGGAGCTGTTTTTT.

This clone came up a few times. The gene calls are TRBV28 and TRBJ2-7; 8 bases align to TRBD1. CDR1 and CDR2 (germline): MDHEN, SYDVKM. The CDR3 runs to 13 residues. Trimming took 6 bases from V and 4 from J; bases not matched to a gene: 5. Here the CDR3 reads CASSSGTGYEQYF. CDR3 in DNA: TGTGCCAGCAGCTCCGGGACAGGATACGAGCAGTACTTC.

This clone was seen only a few times. J is TRBJ2-2 and V is TRBV5-1, with 7 bases that match TRBD1. Germline V gives CDR1 SGHRS, CDR2 YFSETQ. The CDR3 has 16 residues. Unmatched junction bases numbered 8, after V lost 4 bases and J lost 2 bases. CDR3 loop: CASSPGQLFNTGELFF. CDR3 DNA sequence: TGCGCCAGCAGCCCGGGACAGCTATTCAACACCGGGGAGCTGTTTTTT. Filled out from reference TRBV5-1 and TRBJ2-2, the complete variable domain reads KAGVTQTPRYLIKTRGQQVTLSCSPISGHRSVSWYQQTPGQGLQFLFEYFSETQRNKGNFPGRFSGRQFSNSRSEMNVSTLELGDSALYLCASSPGQLFNTGELFFGEGSRLTVL.